The sequence of this T cell receptor (beta chain) was determined in a study of beta chain features in type 1 diabetes. About the research overall: Healthy donors, compared against patients, showed similar age, gender and cell yields.

Study-level findings and limits: There was a moderate but significant shortening of TCRB CDR3s in all four CD4+ subsets of Type 1 diabetes patients. Naive, central memory and regulatory TCRB repertoires appeared more similar among patients than healthy donors.

The sequenced template was cDNA made from the entire isolated RNA. Clones were read by immunoSEQ multiplex PCR, and TCRdb kept only the in-frame ones, dropping some. This sample has some 660,000 clones; roughly an eighth occur once, and the top ten carry 0.03% to 0.045%. As concerns this clone: The antigen is unknown. Other DNA sequences within the sample encode an identical CDR3.

Central memory, naive, regulatory and stem cell-like memory CD4+ cells were sorted by CD45RO/CCR7/CD25/CD127/CD95/CD27. This TCR was recovered from a man aged 18 to 30 with type 1 diabetes. Sequenced input: naive CD4+ T cells from blood.

The CDR3 DNA is TGTGCCAGCAGCCCCGGACTAGCTCCTTACAATGAGCAGTTCTTC. It is translated as CASSPGLAPYNEQFF. The chain joins TRBV9 to TRBJ2-1; 8 positions match TRBD2. The germline gives CDR1 SGDLS, CDR2 YYNGEE. Losses at the gene ends were 4 bases for V and 4 bases for J; bases not matched to a gene: 7. The CDR3 runs to 15 residues.